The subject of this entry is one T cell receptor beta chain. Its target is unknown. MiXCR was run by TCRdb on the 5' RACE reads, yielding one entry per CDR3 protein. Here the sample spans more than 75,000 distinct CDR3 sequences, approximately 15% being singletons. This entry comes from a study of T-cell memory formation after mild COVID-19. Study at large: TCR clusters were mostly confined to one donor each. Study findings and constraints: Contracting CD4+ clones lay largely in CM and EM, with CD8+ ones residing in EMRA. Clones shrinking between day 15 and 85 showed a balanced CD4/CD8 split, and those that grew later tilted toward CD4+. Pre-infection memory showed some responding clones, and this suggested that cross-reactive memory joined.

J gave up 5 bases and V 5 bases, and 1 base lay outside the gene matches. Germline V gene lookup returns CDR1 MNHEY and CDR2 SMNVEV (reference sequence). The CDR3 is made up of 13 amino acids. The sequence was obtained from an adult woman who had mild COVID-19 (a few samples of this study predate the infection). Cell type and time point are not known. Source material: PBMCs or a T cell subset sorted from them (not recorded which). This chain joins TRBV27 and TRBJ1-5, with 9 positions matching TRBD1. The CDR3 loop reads CASSDRGDQPQHF. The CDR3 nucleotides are TGTGCCAGCAGTGACAGGGGGGATCAGCCCCAGCATTTT.